The T cell receptor (beta chain) described here comes from a study of OX40 agonist ivuxolimab in advanced cancers. Study background: Among those treated, three patients had partial responses, one with hepatocellular carcinoma and two with cutaneous melanoma.

The CDR3 runs 13 residues. Germline loops: CDR1 SGHTA, CDR2 FQGTGA. With 3 bases removed from V and 5 bases from J, the gap between germline ends came to 10 bases. TCRdb's table, derived via immunoSEQ multiplex PCR, lists solely in-frame clones and lacks some. This sample has fewer than 30,000 clones, with 88% found just once. This material consisted of CD4+ or CD8+ T cells sorted from blood, taken in a trial of the OX40 agonist ivuxolimab. The chain uses TRBV7-3 and TRBJ1-1; D unresolved. This receptor was identified in an adult with an advanced solid tumor such as melanoma, head and neck, liver or kidney cancer. CDR3: CASSFMGGTEAFF. CDR3 sequence (DNA): TGTGCCAGCAGCTTCATGGGAGGTACTGAAGCTTTCTTT.